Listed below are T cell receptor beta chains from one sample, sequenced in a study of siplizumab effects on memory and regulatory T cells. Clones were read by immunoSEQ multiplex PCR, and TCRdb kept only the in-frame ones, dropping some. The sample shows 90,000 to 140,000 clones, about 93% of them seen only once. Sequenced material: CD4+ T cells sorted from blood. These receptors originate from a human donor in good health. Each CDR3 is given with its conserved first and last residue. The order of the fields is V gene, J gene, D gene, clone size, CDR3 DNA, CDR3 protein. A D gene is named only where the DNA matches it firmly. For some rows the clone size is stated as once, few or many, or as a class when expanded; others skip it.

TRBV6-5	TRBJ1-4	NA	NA	TGTGCCAGCAGCCGAGGGGGACGGGAAAAACTGTTTTTT	CASSRGGREKLFF
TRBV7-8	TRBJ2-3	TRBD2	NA	TGTGCCAGCAGCCGGACGCGACTAGCGGGAGGAGATACGCAGTATTTT	CASSRTRLAGGDTQYF
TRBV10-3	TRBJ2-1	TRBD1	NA	TGTGCCACGGGGGACAGGGGTGGTCAGAATGAGCAGTTCTTC	CATGDRGGQNEQFF
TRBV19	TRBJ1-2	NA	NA	TGTGCCAGTAGCCAAAGCGTGGGGGAAGGCTATGGCTACACCTTC	CASSQSVGEGYGYTF
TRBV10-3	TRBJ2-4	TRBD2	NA	TGTGCCATCAGTGAAGCCGGGGGGGTCGGACAGTACTTC	CAISEAGGVGQYF
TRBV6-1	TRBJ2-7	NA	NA	TGTGCCAGCAGTGAAAATTGGAGCTCCTACGAGCAGTACTTC	CASSENWSSYEQYF
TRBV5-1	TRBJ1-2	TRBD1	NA	TGCGCCAGCAGCTCGACAGGGGACTATGGCTACACCTTC	CASSSTGDYGYTF
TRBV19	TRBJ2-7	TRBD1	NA	TGTGCCAGTAGCCACCGGGACAGGGATAGTGTGCAGTACTTC	CASSHRDRDSVQYF
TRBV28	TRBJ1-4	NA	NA	TGTGCCAGCACCCCGCACGTAGCCGCTAATGAAAAACTGTTTTTT	CASTPHVAANEKLFF
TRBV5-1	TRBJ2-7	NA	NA	TGCGCCAGCAGAGAGACAGTTCTGCCCTACGAGCAGTACTTC	CASRETVLPYEQYF
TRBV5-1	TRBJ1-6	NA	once	TGCGCCAGCAGCTTGGACGTAAATTCACCCCTCCACTTT	CASSLDVNSPLHF
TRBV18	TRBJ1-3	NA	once	TGTGCCAGCTCACGCATGCCGATCCATGGAAACACCATATATTTT	CASSRMPIHGNTIYF
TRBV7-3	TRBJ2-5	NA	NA	TGTGCCAGCAGCTGGACACTTCAAGAGACCCAGTACTTC	CASSWTLQETQYF
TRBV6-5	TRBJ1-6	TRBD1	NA	TGTGCCAGCAGTTACTCGGCAGGGGGCTATTCACCCCTCCACTTT	CASSYSAGGYSPLHF
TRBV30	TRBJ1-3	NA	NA	TGTGCCTGGAGTTCCGGGGGGCCCCATTATTTT	CAWSSGGPHYF
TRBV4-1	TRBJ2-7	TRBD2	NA	TGCGCCAGCAGCCAAATCGACAGCGGGAGTAACGAGCAGTACTTC	CASSQIDSGSNEQYF
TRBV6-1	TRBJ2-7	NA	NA	TGTGCCAGCCGGCGGGGTAACGAGCAGTACTTC	CASRRGNEQYF
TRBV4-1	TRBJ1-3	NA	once	TGCGCCAGCAGCCAGGTGGGCGCAGGGAGGGGAAACACCATATATTTT	CASSQVGAGRGNTIYF
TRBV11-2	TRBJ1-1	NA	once	TGTGCCAGCAGCTTAGAGCCCAACCGAAAGGAACCTTTCTTT	CASSLEPNRKEPFF
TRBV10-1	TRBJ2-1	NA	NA	TGCGCCAGCAGTGATGGGGCTGCCAATGAGCAGTTCTTC	CASSDGAANEQFF
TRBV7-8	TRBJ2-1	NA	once	TGTGCCAGCAGCTTAGCAATGAAAGGGAGCGAGCAGTTCTTC	CASSLAMKGSEQFF
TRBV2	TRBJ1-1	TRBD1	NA	TGTGCCAGCAGCCTCGGGACAGGGGAAGCTTTCTTT	CASSLGTGEAFF
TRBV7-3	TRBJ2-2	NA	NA	TGTGCCAGCAGCTTAGGACTGGTAAACACCGGGGAGCTGTTTTTT	CASSLGLVNTGELFF